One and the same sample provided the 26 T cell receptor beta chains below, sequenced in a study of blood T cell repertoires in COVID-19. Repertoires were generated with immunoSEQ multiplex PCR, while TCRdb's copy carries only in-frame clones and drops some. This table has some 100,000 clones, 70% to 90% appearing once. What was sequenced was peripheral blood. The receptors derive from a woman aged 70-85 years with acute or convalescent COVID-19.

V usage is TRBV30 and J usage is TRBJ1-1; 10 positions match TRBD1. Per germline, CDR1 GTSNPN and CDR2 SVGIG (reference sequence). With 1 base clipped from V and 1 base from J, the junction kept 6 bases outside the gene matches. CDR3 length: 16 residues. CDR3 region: CAWSAHRTGGNTEAFF. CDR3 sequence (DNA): TGTGCCTGGAGTGCCCACAGGACAGGGGGGAACACTGAAGCTTTCTTT.

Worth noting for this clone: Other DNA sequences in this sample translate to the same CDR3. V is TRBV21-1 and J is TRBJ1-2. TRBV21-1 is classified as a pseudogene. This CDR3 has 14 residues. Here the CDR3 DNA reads TGTGCCAGCAGCAAAGCCGGGGGGCGGGGGGGCTACACCTTC. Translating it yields CASSKAGGRGGYTF.

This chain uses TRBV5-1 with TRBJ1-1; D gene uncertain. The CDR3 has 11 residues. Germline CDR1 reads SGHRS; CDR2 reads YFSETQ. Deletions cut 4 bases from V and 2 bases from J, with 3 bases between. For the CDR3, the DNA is TGCGCCAGCAGCCTTAACACTGAAGCTTTCTTT. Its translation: CASSLNTEAFF.

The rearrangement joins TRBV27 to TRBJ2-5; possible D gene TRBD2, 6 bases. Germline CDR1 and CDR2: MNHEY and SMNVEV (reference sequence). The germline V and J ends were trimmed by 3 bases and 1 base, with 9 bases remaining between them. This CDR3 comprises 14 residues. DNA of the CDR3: TGTGCCAGCAGTTTCGGGAGCGGCCAAGAGACCCAGTACTTC. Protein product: CASSFGSGQETQYF.

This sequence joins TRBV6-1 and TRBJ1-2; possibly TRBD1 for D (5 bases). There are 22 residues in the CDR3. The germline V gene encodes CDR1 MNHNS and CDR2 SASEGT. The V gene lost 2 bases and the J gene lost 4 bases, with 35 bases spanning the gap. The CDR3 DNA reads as TGTGCCAGCAGTGAAAGTCTTCGATTTGGCGGCCGTCTCTGGACAATACCCTATGGCTACACCTTC. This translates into CASSESLRFGGRLWTIPYGYTF.

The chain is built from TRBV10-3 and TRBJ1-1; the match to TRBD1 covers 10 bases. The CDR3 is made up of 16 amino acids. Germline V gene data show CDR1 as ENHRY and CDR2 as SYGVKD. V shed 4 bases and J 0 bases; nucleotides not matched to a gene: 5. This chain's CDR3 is CAISGAGQGMNTEAFF. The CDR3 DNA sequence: TGTGCCATCAGTGGAGCGGGACAGGGGATGAACACTGAAGCTTTCTTT.

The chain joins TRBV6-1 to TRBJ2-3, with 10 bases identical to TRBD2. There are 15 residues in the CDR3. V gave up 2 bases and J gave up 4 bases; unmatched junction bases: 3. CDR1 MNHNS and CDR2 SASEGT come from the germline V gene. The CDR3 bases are TGTGCCAGCAGTGAAAGCGGGAGGGTTGCAGATACGCAGTATTTT. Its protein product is CASSESGRVADTQYF.

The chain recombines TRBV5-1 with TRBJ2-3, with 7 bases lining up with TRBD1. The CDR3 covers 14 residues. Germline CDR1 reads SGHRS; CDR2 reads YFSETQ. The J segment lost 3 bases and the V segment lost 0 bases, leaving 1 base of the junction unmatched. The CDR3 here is CASSLGTGTDTQYF. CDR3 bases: TGCGCCAGCAGCTTGGGGACAGGTACAGATACGCAGTATTTT.

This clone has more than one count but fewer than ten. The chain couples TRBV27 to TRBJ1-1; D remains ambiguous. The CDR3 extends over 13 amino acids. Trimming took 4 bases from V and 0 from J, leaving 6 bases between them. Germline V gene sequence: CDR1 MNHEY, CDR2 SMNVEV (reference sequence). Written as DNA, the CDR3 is TGTGCCAGCAGTTCTCCAGTGAACACTGAAGCTTTCTTT. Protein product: CASSSPVNTEAFF.

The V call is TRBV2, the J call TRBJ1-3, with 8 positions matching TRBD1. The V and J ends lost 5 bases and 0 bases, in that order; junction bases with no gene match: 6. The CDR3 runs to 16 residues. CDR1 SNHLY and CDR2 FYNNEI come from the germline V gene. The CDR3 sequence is CASSSDRASSGNTIYF. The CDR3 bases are TGTGCCAGCAGTTCGGACAGGGCCAGCTCTGGAAACACCATATATTTT.

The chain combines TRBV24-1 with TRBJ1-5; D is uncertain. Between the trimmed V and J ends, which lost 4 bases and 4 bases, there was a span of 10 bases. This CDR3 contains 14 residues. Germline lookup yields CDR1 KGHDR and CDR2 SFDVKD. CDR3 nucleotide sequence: TGTGCCACCAGTGAGGGCAAAACTAATCAGCCCCAGCATTTT. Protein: CATSEGKTNQPQHF.

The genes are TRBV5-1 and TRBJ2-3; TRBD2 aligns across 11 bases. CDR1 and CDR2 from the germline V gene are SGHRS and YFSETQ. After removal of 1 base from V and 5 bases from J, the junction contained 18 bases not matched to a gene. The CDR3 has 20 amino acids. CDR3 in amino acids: CASSLTGRERLAGRGDTQYF. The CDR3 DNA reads TGCGCCAGCAGCTTGACGGGCAGGGAGCGACTAGCGGGGCGGGGAGATACGCAGTATTTT.

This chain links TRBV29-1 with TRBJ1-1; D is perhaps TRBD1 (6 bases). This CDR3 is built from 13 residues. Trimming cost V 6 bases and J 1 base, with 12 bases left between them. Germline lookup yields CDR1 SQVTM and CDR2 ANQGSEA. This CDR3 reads CSVSQGQNTEAFF. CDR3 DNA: TGCAGCGTATCTCAGGGGCAGAACACTGAAGCTTTCTTT.

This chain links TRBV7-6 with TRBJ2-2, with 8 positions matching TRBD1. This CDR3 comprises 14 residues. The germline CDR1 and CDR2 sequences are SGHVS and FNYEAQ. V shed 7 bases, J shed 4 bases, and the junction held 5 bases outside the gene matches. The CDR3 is CASIRQGTTGELFF. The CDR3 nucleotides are TGTGCCAGCATCAGACAGGGGACCACCGGGGAGCTGTTTTTT.

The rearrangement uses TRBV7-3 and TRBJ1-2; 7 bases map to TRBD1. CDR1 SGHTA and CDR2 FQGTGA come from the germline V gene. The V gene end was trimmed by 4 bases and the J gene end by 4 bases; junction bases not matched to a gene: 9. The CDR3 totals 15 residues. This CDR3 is CASSWPTGAVYGYTF. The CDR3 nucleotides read TGTGCCAGCAGCTGGCCCACAGGGGCGGTCTATGGCTACACCTTC.

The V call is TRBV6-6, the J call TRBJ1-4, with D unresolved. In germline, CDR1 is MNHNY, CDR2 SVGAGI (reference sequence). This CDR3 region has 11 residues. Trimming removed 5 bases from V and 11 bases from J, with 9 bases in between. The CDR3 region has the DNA TGTGCCAGCAGTGTCGACTGGAAACTGTTTTTT. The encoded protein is CASSVDWKLFF.

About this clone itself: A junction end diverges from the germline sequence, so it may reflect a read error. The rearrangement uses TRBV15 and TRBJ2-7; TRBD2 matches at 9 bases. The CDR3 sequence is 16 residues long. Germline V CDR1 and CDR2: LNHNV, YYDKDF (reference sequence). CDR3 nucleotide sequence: TGTGCCACCAGCAGAGATTATGGGACTAGCTCCCACGAGCAGTACTTC. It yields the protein CATSRDYGTSSHEQYF.

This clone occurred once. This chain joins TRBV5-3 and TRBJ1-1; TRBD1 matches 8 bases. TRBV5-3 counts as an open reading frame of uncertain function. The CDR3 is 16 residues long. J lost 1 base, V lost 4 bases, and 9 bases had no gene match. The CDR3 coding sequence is TGTGCCAGAAGCATAAATCCCGGGACAGGGAACACTGAAGCTTTCTTT. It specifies CARSINPGTGNTEAFF.

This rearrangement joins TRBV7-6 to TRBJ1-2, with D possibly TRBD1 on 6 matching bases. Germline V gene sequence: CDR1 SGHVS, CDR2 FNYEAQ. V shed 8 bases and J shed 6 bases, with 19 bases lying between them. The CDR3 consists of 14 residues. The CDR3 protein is CASGGARGSDGYTF. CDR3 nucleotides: TGTGCCAGCGGGGGGGCCCGGGGATCGGATGGCTACACCTTC.

This chain's CDR3 is CASSTTPREGPANTEAFF. CDR3 sequence (DNA): TGCGCCAGCAGCACAACCCCCCGGGAGGGACCGGCCAACACTGAAGCTTTCTTT. This sequence joins TRBV5-1 and TRBJ1-1, with a weak D call TRBD1 (5 bases). The germline V gene has CDR1 SGHRS and CDR2 YFSETQ. V lost 4 bases, J lost 2 bases, and 24 bases lay in between. The CDR3 has 18 residues.

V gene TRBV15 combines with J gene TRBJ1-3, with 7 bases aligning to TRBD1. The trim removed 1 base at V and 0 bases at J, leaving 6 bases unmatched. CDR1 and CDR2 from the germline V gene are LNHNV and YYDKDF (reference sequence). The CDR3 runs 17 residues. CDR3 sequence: CATSRGRGGNSGNTIYF. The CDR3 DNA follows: TGTGCCACCAGCAGAGGTCGAGGGGGCAACTCTGGAAACACCATATATTTT. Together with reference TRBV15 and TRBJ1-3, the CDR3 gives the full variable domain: DAMVIQNPRYQVTQFGKPVTLSCSQTLNHNVMYWYQQKSSQAPKLLFHYYDKDFNNEADTPDNFQSRRPNTSFCFLDIRSPGLGDTAMYLCATSRGRGGNSGNTIYFGEGSWLTVV.

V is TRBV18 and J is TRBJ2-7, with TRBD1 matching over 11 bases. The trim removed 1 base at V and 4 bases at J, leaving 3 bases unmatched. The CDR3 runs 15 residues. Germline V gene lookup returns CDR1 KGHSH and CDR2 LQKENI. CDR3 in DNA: TGTGCCAGCTCACCACGGACAGGGGGCCCTTACGAGCAGTACTTC. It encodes CASSPRTGGPYEQYF.

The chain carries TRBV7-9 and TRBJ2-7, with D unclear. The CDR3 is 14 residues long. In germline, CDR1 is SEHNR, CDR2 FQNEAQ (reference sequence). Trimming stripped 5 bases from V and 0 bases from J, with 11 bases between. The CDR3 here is CASSPILASYEQYF. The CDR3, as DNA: TGTGCCAGCAGCCCGATCCTGGCCTCCTACGAGCAGTACTTC.

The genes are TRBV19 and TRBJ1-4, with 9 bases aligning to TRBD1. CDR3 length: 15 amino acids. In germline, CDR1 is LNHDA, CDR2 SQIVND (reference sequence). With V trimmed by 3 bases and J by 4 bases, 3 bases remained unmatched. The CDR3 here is CASSIGTGYNEKLFF. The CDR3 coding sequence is TGTGCCAGTAGTATCGGGACAGGGTATAATGAAAAACTGTTTTTT.

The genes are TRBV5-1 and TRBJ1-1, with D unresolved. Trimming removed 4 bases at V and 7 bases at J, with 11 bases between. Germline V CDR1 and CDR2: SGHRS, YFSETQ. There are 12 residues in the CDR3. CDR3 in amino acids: CASSLPGSEAFF. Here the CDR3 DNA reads TGCGCCAGCAGCCTACCGGGTAGTGAAGCTTTCTTT. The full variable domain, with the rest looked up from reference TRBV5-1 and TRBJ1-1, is KAGVTQTPRYLIKTRGQQVTLSCSPISGHRSVSWYQQTPGQGLQFLFEYFSETQRNKGNFPGRFSGRQFSNSRSEMNVSTLELGDSALYLCASSLPGSEAFFGQGTRLTVV.

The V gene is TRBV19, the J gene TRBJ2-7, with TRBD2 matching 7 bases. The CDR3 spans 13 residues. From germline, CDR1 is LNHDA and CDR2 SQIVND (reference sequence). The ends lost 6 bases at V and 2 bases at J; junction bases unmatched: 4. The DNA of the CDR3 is TGTGCCAGTAGCGTACGGGGGGCCTACGAGCAGTACTTC. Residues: CASSVRGAYEQYF.